Given below is one TCR beta chain in context. Its antigen remains unidentified. Profiling relied on immunoSEQ multiplex PCR, and the TCRdb table lists in-frame clones only, not all of them. This sample carries 20,000 to 25,000 clones, 80% of them seen once, and the ten largest clones take about 3.4%. Germline CDR1 LGHNA, CDR2 YNFKEQ. The CDR3 loop spans 17 amino acids. Deletions cut 0 bases from V and 2 bases from J, with 14 bases between. This entry belongs to a study of PD-1 blockade in classical Hodgkin lymphoma. Study summary: Patients were given intravenous nivolumab, 3 mg/kg, every 2 weeks. Whole-study findings and limits: Baseline diversity resembling that of newly diagnosed patients was seen in complete responders. CD8+ TCR diversity did not rise significantly by C4D1, unlike CD4+.

Time point described: cycle 4 day 1 (C4D1), after 5 to 7 weeks of nivolumab. The patients all showed relapse after autologous stem cell transplantation, while their brentuximab vedotin exposure varied. Investigators isolated CD4+ T cells from thawed PBMCs through magnetic negative selection. The sample was CD4+ T cells from blood, taken before the fourth cycle of nivolumab. The TCR comes from a human donor with classical Hodgkin lymphoma. This sequence joins TRBV4-2 and TRBJ1-5, with D possibly being TRBD1 (5 bases). CDR3 residues: CASSQEIGVQGNQPQHF. The CDR3 DNA follows: TGTGCCAGCAGCCAAGAAATAGGAGTACAGGGCAATCAGCCCCAGCATTTT.